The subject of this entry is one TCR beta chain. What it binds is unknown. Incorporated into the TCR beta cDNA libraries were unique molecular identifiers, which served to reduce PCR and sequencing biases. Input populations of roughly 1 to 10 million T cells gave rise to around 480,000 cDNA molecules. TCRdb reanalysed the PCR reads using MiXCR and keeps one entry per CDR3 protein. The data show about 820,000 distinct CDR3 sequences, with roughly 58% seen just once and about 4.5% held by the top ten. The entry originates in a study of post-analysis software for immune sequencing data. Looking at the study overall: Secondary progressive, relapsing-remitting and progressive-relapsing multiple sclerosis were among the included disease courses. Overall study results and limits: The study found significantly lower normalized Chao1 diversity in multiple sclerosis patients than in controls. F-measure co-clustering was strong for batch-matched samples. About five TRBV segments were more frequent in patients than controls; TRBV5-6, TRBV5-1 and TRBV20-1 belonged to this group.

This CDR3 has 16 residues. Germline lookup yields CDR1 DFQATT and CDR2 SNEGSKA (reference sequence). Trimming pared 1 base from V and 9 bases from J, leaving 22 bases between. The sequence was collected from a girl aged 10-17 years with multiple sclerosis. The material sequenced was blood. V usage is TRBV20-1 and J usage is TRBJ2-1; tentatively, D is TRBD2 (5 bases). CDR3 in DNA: TGCAGTGCTAGAGTGGAGGCAGGTATCGGGTATCTTGAGCAGTTCTTC. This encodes CSARVEAGIGYLEQFF.